This T cell receptor (beta chain) originates from a study of PD-1 blockade in classical Hodgkin lymphoma. Assay: immunoSEQ multiplex PCR; the TCRdb copy retains only in-frame clones and omits some. The table has about 30,000 clones, around 90% seen once. This clone was seen just once. Its target is not known. Time point described: newly diagnosed, previously untreated cHL patient sample. Isolation of CD4+ T cells from thawed PBMCs was performed by magnetic negative selection. Findings and caveats of the study: Underlying causes for the observed repertoire differences were not defined, possibly disease activity or prior therapy. Baseline TCR diversity was reportedly lower in newly diagnosed patients than healthy donors.

The CDR3 spans 13 residues. From germline, CDR1 is MNHNS and CDR2 SASEGT. V was pared by 2 bases and J by 4 bases, with 8 bases between. This receptor was obtained from a human donor with classical Hodgkin lymphoma. Material for sequencing was CD4+ T cells from blood. This chain connects TRBV6-1 to TRBJ1-1; D uncertain. The CDR3 loop reads CASSELGSTEAFF. CDR3 sequence (DNA): TGTGCCAGCAGTGAACTGGGGAGCACTGAAGCTTTCTTT.